Shown below are 27 T cell receptor beta chains from a single sample sequenced in a study of beta chain features in type 1 diabetes (dated by TCRdb to 2016 to 2018). The library was generated by the immunoSEQ multiplex PCR assay. The entire amount of isolated RNA was reverse transcribed using the High Capacity cDNA Reverse Transcription Kit, so the sequenced TCRB transcripts were expressed ones. The table comes from immuneACCESS by way of TCRdb, which keeps in-frame sequences with V and J called. Part of the clones is missing from these tables; in studies checked, under half for an unresolved V gene and the rest for unknown reasons. The sample table holds 600,000 to 700,000 clones, of which over 10% were seen once. Approximately 0.022% of the sample goes to the ten largest clones. Their cognate antigens are unknown. Summary of the overall study and its limitations: A moderate but significant shortening of TCRB CDR3 length was observed in type 1 diabetes patients in all four CD4+ subsets.

What was sequenced was naive CD4+ T cells from blood. Explained via the paper, the cell subset or site label denotes: true naive CD4+ T cells. The receptors were sampled from a man aged 18 to 29 with type 1 diabetes.

This clone was recorded a few times. The chain combines TRBV7-9 with TRBJ1-1; TRBD1 might be the D (5 bases). Trimming took 1 base from V and 8 from J, leaving 17 bases between them. Germline CDR1 SEHNR, CDR2 FQNEAQ (reference sequence). This CDR3 contains 15 residues. DNA for the CDR3: TGTGCCAGCAGCTTAGAGAGGGGTACAGGTGTGGAAGCTTTCTTT. This encodes CASSLERGTGVEAFF.

The chain carries TRBV19 and TRBJ2-7, with D hard to call. V dropped 6 bases and J dropped 3 bases, with 12 bases sitting between them. Per the germline V gene, CDR1 is LNHDA and CDR2 is SQIVND (reference sequence). There are 13 residues in the CDR3. The CDR3 loop reads CASRGRLFYEQYF. CDR3 nucleotides: TGTGCCAGTAGGGGCAGGCTATTCTACGAGCAGTACTTC.

CDR3 sequence reads: CASSLTGVGAEAFF. CDR3 bases: TGTGCCAGCAGCTTGACAGGGGTTGGGGCTGAAGCTTTCTTT. The chain employs TRBV5-4 and TRBJ1-1, with TRBD1 identical over 7 bases. Germline CDR1 reads SGHNT; CDR2 reads YYREEE (reference sequence). The CDR3 extends over 14 amino acids. V lost 1 base and J lost 6; bases outside the gene matches: 6.

The V gene is TRBV30, the J gene TRBJ2-7; 8 bases are a match to TRBD1. The CDR3 contains 14 residues. Germline loops: CDR1 GTSNPN, CDR2 SVGIG (reference sequence). The ends lost 6 bases at V and 1 base at J; junction bases unmatched: 8. This CDR3 is CACTRTGKSYEQYF. The CDR3, as DNA: TGTGCCTGCACGAGGACAGGGAAATCCTACGAGCAGTACTTC.

This clone appeared a few times. The rearrangement joins TRBV7-9 to TRBJ2-7, with 7 positions matching TRBD1. The V segment lost 5 bases and the J segment 0 bases; nucleotides outside the gene matches: 10. CDR3 length equals 16 residues. Germline V CDR1 and CDR2: SEHNR, FQNEAQ (reference sequence). CDR3 DNA: TGTGCCAGCAGCCGACCAAAAGGGGACAGCTCCTACGAGCAGTACTTC. Protein product: CASSRPKGDSSYEQYF.

The chain employs TRBV18 and TRBJ1-6, with D unresolved. The ends were cut back, 5 bases at V and 10 bases at J, with 15 bases in the middle. The CDR3 contains 14 residues. Germline V lookup: CDR1 KGHSH, CDR2 LQKENI. CDR3 protein: CASSSFTGSSPLHF. In DNA, the CDR3 is TGTGCCAGCTCATCCTTTACCGGATCCTCACCCCTCCACTTT.

J is TRBJ1-1 and V is TRBV29-1; D remains unclear. V was trimmed by 2 bases and J by 2 bases, leaving 12 bases between them. Germline V gene lookup returns CDR1 SQVTM and CDR2 ANQGSEA. The CDR3 loop spans 14 amino acids. This CDR3 is CSVENAGENTEAFF. DNA for the CDR3: TGCAGCGTTGAAAACGCTGGGGAAAACACTGAAGCTTTCTTT.

The J gene is TRBJ2-7, the V gene TRBV11-2; D ambiguous. Germline CDR1 SGHAT, CDR2 FQNNGV. Trimming pared 4 bases from V and 0 bases from J, leaving 13 bases between. CDR3 size: 15 residues. As DNA, the CDR3 is TGTGCCAGCAGCTCAGACATGAAAGTCTCCTACGAGCAGTACTTC. This codes for CASSSDMKVSYEQYF.

This chain connects TRBV6-4 to TRBJ1-2; D perhaps matches TRBD1 (5 bases). V lost 2 bases and J 4 bases, leaving 5 bases between the germline ends. The CDR3 length is 12 residues. From germline, CDR1 is MRHNA and CDR2 SNTAGT. CDR3 sequence reads: CASSDRGYGYTF. The CDR3 region has the DNA TGTGCCAGCAGTGACAGGGGCTATGGCTACACCTTC.

V is TRBV29-1 and J is TRBJ1-2; a possible D gene is TRBD1 (6 bases). The ends were cut back, 4 bases at V and 3 bases at J, with 24 bases in the middle. The CDR3 runs 17 residues. Germline V gene sequence: CDR1 SQVTM, CDR2 ANQGSEA. The chain's CDR3 is CSVGGGGGGVYDYGYTF. CDR3 nucleotides: TGCAGCGTTGGAGGAGGTGGAGGGGGTGTATATGACTATGGCTACACCTTC.

The chain couples TRBV5-1 to TRBJ2-5; 8 bases match TRBD1. The CDR3 totals 15 residues. Germline V gives CDR1 SGHRS, CDR2 YFSETQ. J gave up 4 bases and V 0 bases, and 5 bases lay outside the gene matches. The CDR3 reads CASSLAPGGVETQYF. The CDR3 nucleotides read TGCGCCAGCAGCTTGGCCCCAGGGGGCGTAGAGACCCAGTACTTC.

V is TRBV6-5 and J is TRBJ1-4, with D maybe TRBD1 (5 bases). Deletions cut 5 bases from V and 4 bases from J, with 14 bases between. The CDR3 extends over 15 amino acids. From germline, CDR1 is MNHEY and CDR2 SVGAGI. CDR3 region: CASSGGTEYNEKLFF. The CDR3 nucleotides read TGTGCCAGCAGTGGCGGGACTGAATATAATGAAAAACTGTTTTTT.

The chain uses TRBV9 and TRBJ1-1; possible D gene TRBD1, 5 bases. CDR3 size: 13 residues. Trimming took off 3 bases at V and 8 bases at J, with 14 bases between the two ends. Germline assignment: CDR1 SGDLS and CDR2 YYNGEE. The CDR3 spells CASSERKGSEAFF. CDR3 nucleotide sequence: TGTGCCAGCAGCGAAAGGAAGGGGTCGGAAGCTTTCTTT. Combining the CDR3 with reference TRBV9 and TRBJ1-1 gives the whole variable domain DSGVTQTPKHLITATGQRVTLRCSPRSGDLSVYWYQQSLDQGLQFLIQYYNGEERAKGNILERFSAQQFPDLHSELNLSSLELGDSALYFCASSERKGSEAFFGQGTRLTVV.

As to this clone: In the same sample, other DNA sequences code for this CDR3. This chain links TRBV6-6 with TRBJ2-5; TRBD2 matches at 8 bases. V dropped 6 bases and J dropped 0; count of bases not matched to a gene: 3. Germline loops: CDR1 MNHNY, CDR2 SVGAGI (reference sequence). The CDR3 covers 14 residues. As DNA, the CDR3 is TGTGCCAGCAGCCGACTAGCGAACCAAGAGACCCAGTACTTC. It yields the protein CASSRLANQETQYF.

As concerns this clone: The germline gene is not matched at one end of the junction; a read error may be the cause. The CDR3 sequence: CASSLGVSYTDTQYF. The DNA of the CDR3 is TGTGCTAGCAGCTTAGGTGTTAGTTACACAGATACGCAGTATTTT. This chain joins TRBV7-7 and TRBJ2-3, with no clear D. Germline V gives CDR1 SSHAT, CDR2 FNYEAQ (reference sequence). CDR3 length: 15 amino acids.

This clone came up a few times. This chain connects TRBV25-1 to TRBJ2-5; TRBD2 aligns across 7 bases. Unmatched junction bases numbered 9, after V lost 1 base and J lost 1 base. The CDR3 covers 17 residues. Germline CDR1 and CDR2: MGHDK and SYGVNS. The CDR3 protein is CASSELWGAGLQETQYF. The DNA for the CDR3 is TGTGCCAGCAGTGAATTATGGGGAGCGGGGCTCCAAGAGACCCAGTACTTC.

The rearrangement joins TRBV10-3 to TRBJ2-3, with 11 nucleotides matching TRBD2. CDR1 ENHRY and CDR2 SYGVKD come from the germline V gene. This CDR3 contains 16 residues. V trimming: 3 bases; J trimming: 5 bases; junction bases outside the gene matches: 7. The CDR3 sequence is CAISDGSGGAGDTQYF. The CDR3 coding sequence is TGTGCCATCAGTGATGGTAGCGGGGGGGCCGGAGATACGCAGTATTTT.

In its sample, this clone was seen once. The chain is built from TRBV30 and TRBJ1-1; D ambiguous. CDR3 size: 14 residues. Germline V lookup: CDR1 GTSNPN, CDR2 SVGIG (reference sequence). Trimming cost V 1 base and J 0 bases, with 9 bases left between them. The CDR3 loop reads CAWSDTLMNTEAFF. The CDR3 nucleotides are TGTGCCTGGAGTGATACTCTGATGAACACTGAAGCTTTCTTT.

The chain joins TRBV28 to TRBJ2-7, with 10 bases matching TRBD1. This CDR3 has 14 amino acids. Trimming cost V 6 bases and J 6 bases; bases outside gene matches: 8. CDR1 MDHEN and CDR2 SYDVKM come from the germline V gene. This chain's CDR3 is CASSLPGTGAEQYF. The DNA of the CDR3 is TGTGCCAGCAGCTTACCCGGGACAGGGGCCGAGCAGTACTTC.

This clone was counted between two and nine times. This chain connects TRBV6-1 to TRBJ2-2; D gene uncertain. Trimming left V 0 bases short and J 6 bases short, with 11 bases between. From germline, CDR1 is MNHNS and CDR2 SASEGT. The CDR3 contains 15 residues. CDR3: CASSEAGRRAGELFF. CDR3 nucleotide sequence: TGTGCCAGCAGTGAAGCGGGCAGAAGGGCCGGGGAGCTGTTTTTT.

The chain recombines TRBV6-5 with TRBJ2-1; 9 bases map to TRBD1. J lost 8 bases, V lost 7 bases, and 3 bases had no gene match. CDR3 length: 12 amino acids. CDR1 MNHEY and CDR2 SVGAGI come from the germline V gene. The chain's CDR3 is CASTRQGDEQFF. The CDR3 DNA follows: TGTGCCAGCACCCGACAGGGGGATGAGCAGTTCTTC.

The genes are TRBV30 and TRBJ2-7; D is perhaps TRBD1 (7 bases). Germline loops: CDR1 GTSNPN, CDR2 SVGIG (reference sequence). V lost 0 bases, J lost 4 bases, and 13 bases lay in between. CDR3 length: 14 amino acids. The CDR3 nucleotides read TGTGCCTGGAGTGTACTCCCAGGGGGGTACGAGCAGTACTTC. It yields the protein CAWSVLPGGYEQYF.

This clone was observed a handful of times. V is TRBV27 and J is TRBJ2-1; D is unresolved. The ends were cut back, 6 bases at V and 3 bases at J, with 3 bases in the middle. The CDR3 sequence is 11 residues long. Germline assignment: CDR1 MNHEY and CDR2 SMNVEV (reference sequence). CDR3 region: CASRIYNEQFF. The CDR3 DNA reads TGTGCCAGCAGAATCTACAATGAGCAGTTCTTC.

Only a few counts were recorded for this clone. The gene calls are TRBV7-9 and TRBJ2-7; no firm D call. The CDR3 extends over 12 amino acids. Between the trimmed V and J ends, which lost 1 base and 5 bases, there was a span of 6 bases. From germline, CDR1 is SEHNR and CDR2 FQNEAQ (reference sequence). The CDR3 DNA sequence: TGTGCCAGCAGCTTAGATAGGCACGAGCAGTACTTC. It translates to CASSLDRHEQYF.

About this clone itself: This sample also contains other DNA sequences that code for the same CDR3. The V call is TRBV10-3, the J call TRBJ1-1; D remains unclear. Germline V gene data show CDR1 as ENHRY and CDR2 as SYGVKD. Trimming took 6 bases from V and 3 from J, leaving 5 bases between them. This CDR3 has 11 residues. CDR3 DNA sequence: TGTGCCATCAGCGGGGACACTGAAGCTTTCTTT. The encoded protein is CAISGDTEAFF.

The chain employs TRBV6-1 and TRBJ1-1, with D perhaps TRBD1 (6 bases). There are 14 residues in the CDR3. Per germline, CDR1 MNHNS and CDR2 SASEGT. The V end was cut by 4 bases, the J end by 6 bases, with 15 bases between. Written as DNA, the CDR3 is TGTGCCAGCAGTGTACCGGGGGGCGCATCTGAAGCTTTCTTT. It encodes CASSVPGGASEAFF.

The chain recombines TRBV6-5 with TRBJ1-1; no clear D. Germline assignment: CDR1 MNHEY and CDR2 SVGAGI. This CDR3 spans 14 amino acids. Trimming took off 0 bases at V and 3 bases at J, with 8 bases between the two ends. The CDR3 DNA is TGTGCCAGCAGTTACTCGCTCTTGGACACTGAAGCTTTCTTT. Its protein is CASSYSLLDTEAFF.